This is a list of T cell receptor beta chains from one sample in a study of cytomegalovirus exposure and HLA in healthy donors. Using immunoSEQ multiplex PCR, the repertoire was profiled, and TCRdb retains in-frame clones only, with some absent. Recorded for this sample: about 75,000 clones. Sample: PBMCs. These receptor sequences come from a man in his late teens or twenties in good health and CMV-seropositive. Both conserved end residues are part of each CDR3. A D gene is named only where the DNA matches it firmly.

>18|TRBJ1-2|TRBV6-1|TRBD1
CASSEALSGQGLNYGYTF
TGTGCCAGCAGTGAAGCGCTTAGCGGACAGGGACTGAACTATGGCTACACCTTC
>15|TRBJ2-1|TRBV7-2|TRBD1
CASSFRTGPYNEQFF
TGTGCCAGCAGCTTCAGGACAGGGCCCTACAATGAGCAGTTCTTC
>15|TRBJ2-5|TRBV6-5|.
CASSYLGGVAETQYF
TGTGCCAGCAGTTACCTCGGCGGTGTAGCAGAGACCCAGTACTTC
>19|TRBJ2-7|TRBV5-1|TRBD2
CASSVGTSGSMGEPYEQYF
TGCGCCAGCAGCGTGGGGACTAGCGGGAGTATGGGAGAGCCCTACGAGCAGTACTTC
>13|TRBJ1-1|TRBV14|.
CASKEQENTEAFF
TGTGCCAGCAAGGAACAGGAGAACACTGAAGCTTTCTTT
>16|TRBJ2-1|TRBV5-1|TRBD2
CASSLVAGDLYNEQFF
TGCGCCAGCAGCTTGGTGGCGGGGGACCTATACAATGAGCAGTTCTTC
>13|TRBJ1-5|TRBV2|.
CASSTRGEQPQHF
TGTGCCAGCAGTACGCGGGGAGAACAGCCCCAGCATTTT
>14|TRBJ2-7|TRBV28|TRBD1
CASGTTGGSYEQYF
TGTGCCAGCGGAACGACAGGGGGTTCCTACGAGCAGTACTTC
>18|TRBJ2-3|TRBV7-6|TRBD2
CASSSLSGRGGDTDTQYF
TGTGCCAGCAGCTCCCTTAGCGGGAGGGGGGGGGACACAGATACGCAGTATTTT
>13|TRBJ2-5|TRBV6-5|.
CASRLSREETQYF
TGTGCCAGCAGGTTATCTCGGGAAGAGACCCAGTACTTC
>16|TRBJ2-2|TRBV19|TRBD1
CASTVDQGAITGELFF
TGTGCCAGTACAGTGGACCAGGGGGCTATCACCGGGGAGCTGTTTTTT
>14|TRBJ1-2|TRBV29-1|.
CSVEAAGGPYGYTF
TGCAGCGTTGAAGCCGCGGGGGGCCCCTATGGCTACACCTTC
>12|TRBJ2-1|TRBV5-3|.
CARSPRGDEQFF
TGTGCCAGAAGCCCCAGGGGGGATGAGCAGTTCTTC
>13|TRBJ2-7|TRBV18|TRBD1
CASSPTGAYEQYF
TGTGCCAGCTCACCAACAGGGGCCTACGAGCAGTACTTC
>16|TRBJ2-1|TRBV4-2|.
CASSQDLGGDYNEQFF
TGTGCCAGCAGCCAAGATCTCGGGGGAGACTACAATGAGCAGTTCTTC
>18|TRBJ2-6|TRBV10-2|.
CASIIPWTDQAGANVLTF
TGCGCCAGCATTATCCCGTGGACAGACCAGGCTGGGGCCAACGTCCTGACTTTC
>14|TRBJ1-5|TRBV5-1|.
CASSLDSGDQPQHF
TGCGCCAGCAGCTTGGATTCGGGGGACCAGCCCCAGCATTTT
>15|TRBJ2-1|TRBV11-2|TRBD1
CASSSLQGAHSEQFF
TGTGCCAGCAGCTCCCTACAGGGGGCGCATAGTGAGCAGTTCTTC
>12|TRBJ1-6|TRBV2|.
CASRDSNSPLHF
TGTGCCAGCCGGGACTCTAATTCACCCCTCCACTTT
>13|TRBJ2-6|TRBV15|.
CATLPAGANVLTF
TGTGCCACCTTGCCGGCTGGGGCCAACGTCCTGACTTTC
>16|TRBJ2-7|TRBV7-6|.
CASSLLRDRPIYEQYF
TGTGCCAGCAGCTTACTACGAGACAGGCCCATCTACGAGCAGTACTTC
>15|TRBJ2-1|TRBV7-9|.
CASSLAGRGGNEQFF
TGTGCCAGCAGCTTAGCGGGGAGGGGGGGAAATGAGCAGTTCTTC
>12|TRBJ1-6|TRBV6-6|.
CASAGGNSPLHF
TGTGCCAGCGCGGGGGGAAATTCACCCCTCCACTTT
>15|TRBJ1-1|TRBV28|TRBD1
CASSLRPTGSTEAFF
TGTGCCAGCAGTTTAAGACCGACAGGGAGCACTGAAGCTTTCTTT
>16|TRBJ2-3|TRBV11-2|.
CASSLVSWGREDTQYF
TGTGCCAGCAGCTTAGTATCCTGGGGCCGCGAAGATACGCAGTATTTT
>15|TRBJ1-2|TRBV2|TRBD1
CASSEADRFNYGYTF
TGTGCCAGCAGTGAAGCGGACAGGTTTAACTATGGCTACACCTTC
>15|TRBJ1-1|TRBV5-1|.
CASRGRGSLNTEAFF
TGCGCCAGCAGAGGTCGGGGGTCATTGAACACTGAAGCTTTCTTT
>13|TRBJ2-1|TRBV7-8|.
CASSPLEGDEQFF
TGTGCCAGCAGCCCGCTCGAGGGGGATGAGCAGTTCTTC
>16|TRBJ1-5|TRBV28|TRBD1
CASSLLGDRGYQPQHF
TGTGCCAGCAGTTTATTGGGGGACAGGGGCTATCAGCCCCAGCATTTT
>18|TRBJ2-2|TRBV19|TRBD2
CASSIPGLAGWNTGELFF
TGTGCCAGTAGTATCCCGGGACTAGCGGGATGGAACACCGGGGAGCTGTTTTTT
>18|TRBJ1-5|TRBV6-1|TRBD1
CASSERTGVHYSNQPQHF
TGTGCCAGCAGTGAAAGGACAGGGGTACACTATAGCAATCAGCCCCAGCATTTT
>17|TRBJ1-4|TRBV28|.
CASSRLGGGIFGEKLFF
TGTGCCAGCAGCCGCCTGGGCGGGGGGATATTTGGTGAAAAACTGTTTTTT
>15|TRBJ1-4|TRBV7-9|.
CASSTWLQVGEKLFF
TGTGCCAGCAGCACCTGGCTCCAGGTTGGTGAAAAACTGTTTTTT
>14|TRBJ2-3|TRBV30|TRBD1
CAWCQGATTDTQYF
TGTGCCTGGTGCCAGGGGGCTACCACAGATACGCAGTATTTT
>13|TRBJ2-7|TRBV30|.
CAWSVSVYYEQYF
TGTGCCTGGAGTGTCTCCGTTTATTACGAGCAGTACTTC
>14|TRBJ1-1|TRBV19|TRBD1
CASRPGRGDAEAFF
TGTGCCAGTAGGCCGGGCAGGGGGGACGCTGAAGCTTTCTTT
>13|TRBJ1-2|TRBV7-9|.
CASSLERVGFYTF
TGTGCCAGCAGCTTAGAACGGGTCGGTTTTTACACCTTC
>14|TRBJ1-4|TRBV6-5|.
CASSPDRTNEKLFF
TGTGCCAGCAGCCCTGACAGGACTAATGAAAAACTGTTTTTT
>14|TRBJ1-2|TRBV9|.
CASSSEEAYYGYTF
TGTGCCAGCAGCTCGGAGGAGGCCTACTATGGCTACACCTTC
>14|TRBJ1-1|TRBV25-1|TRBD1
CASSDPTGDTEAFF
TGTGCCAGCAGTGACCCGACAGGGGACACTGAAGCTTTCTTT
>16|TRBJ2-1|TRBV4-2|TRBD2
CASSQEGLAGTMRQFF
TGTGCCAGCAGCCAAGAAGGTCTAGCGGGTACAATGAGGCAGTTCTTC
>16|TRBJ1-1|TRBV2|.
CASSGWSGSVTTEAFF
TGTGCCAGCAGCGGGTGGTCAGGGTCTGTTACCACTGAAGCTTTCTTT
>15|TRBJ2-7|TRBV6-1|.
CASKPSILSSYEQYF
TGTGCCAGCAAGCCCTCAATATTAAGCTCCTACGAGCAGTACTTC
>13|TRBJ2-1|TRBV5-1|TRBD2
CASSVAGYNEQFF
TGCGCCAGCAGCGTAGCGGGGTACAATGAGCAGTTCTTC
>16|TRBJ2-3|TRBV25-1|.
CASSEWATGTHDTQYF
TGTGCCAGCAGTGAATGGGCCACAGGGACCCACGATACGCAGTATTTT
>14|TRBJ2-5|TRBV14|.
CASSQKNPRETQYF
TGTGCCAGCAGCCAAAAAAATCCTCGAGAGACCCAGTACTTC
>13|TRBJ2-3|TRBV5-1|.
CASSLGGTDTQYF
TGCGCCAGCAGCTTGGGAGGCACAGATACGCAGTATTTT
>16|TRBJ2-7|TRBV28|TRBD2
CASSFLGRGTLYEQYF
TGTGCCAGCAGTTTCCTCGGGAGGGGGACCCTCTACGAGCAGTACTTC
>13|TRBJ1-2|TRBV6-1|.
CASSPTAIYGYTF
TGTGCCAGCAGTCCAACAGCCATATATGGCTACACCTTC
>15|TRBJ2-1|TRBV19|.
CASSSDSASYNEQFF
TGTGCCAGTTCCTCGGACAGCGCTTCCTACAATGAGCAGTTCTTC
>13|TRBJ2-2|TRBV2|.
CASSDSGTGELFF
TGTGCCAGCAGTGATTCAGGGACCGGGGAGCTGTTTTTT
>14|TRBJ2-3|TRBV18|.
CASSPTIHTDTQYF
TGTGCCAGCTCACCGACTATACACACAGATACGCAGTATTTT
>18|TRBJ2-7|TRBV7-2|.
CASSLVRGVGGPGSGQYF
TGTGCCAGCAGCTTAGTACGGGGAGTTGGGGGACCGGGTAGCGGGCAGTACTTC
>19|TRBJ1-1|TRBV27|TRBD1
CASSLPDYRGQPPNTEAFF
TGTGCCAGCAGTTTACCCGATTACAGGGGCCAACCGCCGAACACTGAAGCTTTCTTT